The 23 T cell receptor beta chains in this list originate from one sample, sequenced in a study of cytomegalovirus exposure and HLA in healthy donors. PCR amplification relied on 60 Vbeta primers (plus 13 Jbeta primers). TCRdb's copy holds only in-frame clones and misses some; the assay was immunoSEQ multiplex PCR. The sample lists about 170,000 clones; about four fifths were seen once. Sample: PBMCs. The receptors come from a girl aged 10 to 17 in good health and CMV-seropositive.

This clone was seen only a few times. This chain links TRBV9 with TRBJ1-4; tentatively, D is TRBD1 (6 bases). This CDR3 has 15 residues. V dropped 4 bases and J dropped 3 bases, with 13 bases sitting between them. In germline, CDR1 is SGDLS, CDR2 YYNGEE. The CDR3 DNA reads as TGTGCCAGCAGCCCCCTGGCAGGGGCTAATGAAAAACTGTTTTTT. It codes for CASSPLAGANEKLFF.

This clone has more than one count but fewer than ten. The CDR3 DNA reads as TGTGCCAGCAGCAGATTTTTATCGGGAAACACTGAAGCTTTCTTT. Translation: CASSRFLSGNTEAFF. V usage is TRBV27 and J usage is TRBJ1-1; D gene unclear. Germline CDR1 and CDR2: MNHEY and SMNVEV (reference sequence). The ends were cut back, 6 bases at V and 2 bases at J, with 16 bases in the middle. The CDR3 is made up of 15 amino acids.

The CDR3 DNA is TGTGCTAGTGGGAGGACAGGGCGCACAGATACGCAGTATTTT. Encoded protein: CASGRTGRTDTQYF. The chain links TRBV12-5 to TRBJ2-3; 8 nucleotides match TRBD1. CDR1 and CDR2 from the germline V gene are LGHNT and FRNRAP. The CDR3 contains 14 residues. The V gene end was trimmed by 6 bases and the J gene end by 1 base; junction bases not matched to a gene: 3.

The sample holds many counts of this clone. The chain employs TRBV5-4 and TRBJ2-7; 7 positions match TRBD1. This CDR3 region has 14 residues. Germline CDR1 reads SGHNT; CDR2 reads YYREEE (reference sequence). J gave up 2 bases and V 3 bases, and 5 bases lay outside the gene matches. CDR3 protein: CASSSGTATYEQYF. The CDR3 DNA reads TGTGCCAGCAGCTCGGGGACAGCGACCTACGAGCAGTACTTC. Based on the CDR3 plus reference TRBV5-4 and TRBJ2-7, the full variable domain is ETGVTQSPTHLIKTRGQQVTLRCSSQSGHNTVSWYQQALGQGPQFIFQYYREEENGRGNFPPRFSGLQFPNYSSELNVNALELDDSALYLCASSSGTATYEQYFGPGTRLTVT.

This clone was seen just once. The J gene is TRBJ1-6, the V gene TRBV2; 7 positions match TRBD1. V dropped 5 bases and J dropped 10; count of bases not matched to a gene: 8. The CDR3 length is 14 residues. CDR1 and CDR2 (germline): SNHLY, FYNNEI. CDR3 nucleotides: TGTGCCAGCAGTACCCGGGACAGCAGGTCACCCCTCCACTTT. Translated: CASSTRDSRSPLHF.

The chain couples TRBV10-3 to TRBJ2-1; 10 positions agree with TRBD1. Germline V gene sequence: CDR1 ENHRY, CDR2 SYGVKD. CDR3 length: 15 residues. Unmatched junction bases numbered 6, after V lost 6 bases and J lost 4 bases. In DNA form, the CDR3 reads TGTGCCATCAGCCCGGGACAGGGGTCGTACAATGAGCAGTTCTTC. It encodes CAISPGQGSYNEQFF.

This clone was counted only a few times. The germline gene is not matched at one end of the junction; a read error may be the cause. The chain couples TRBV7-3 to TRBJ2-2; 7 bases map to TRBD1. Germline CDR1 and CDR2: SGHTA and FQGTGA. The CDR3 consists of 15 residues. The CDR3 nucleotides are TGTGCCAGCAGCCTAACAGGGGATGGGGCCGGGGAGCTGTTTTTT. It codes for CASSLTGDGAGELFF.

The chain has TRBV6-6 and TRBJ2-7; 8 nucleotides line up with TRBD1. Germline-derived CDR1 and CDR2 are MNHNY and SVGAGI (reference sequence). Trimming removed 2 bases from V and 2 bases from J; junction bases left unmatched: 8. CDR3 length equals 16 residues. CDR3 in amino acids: CASSYTGQGPAYEQYF. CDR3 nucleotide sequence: TGTGCCAGCAGTTACACTGGACAGGGTCCAGCCTACGAGCAGTACTTC.

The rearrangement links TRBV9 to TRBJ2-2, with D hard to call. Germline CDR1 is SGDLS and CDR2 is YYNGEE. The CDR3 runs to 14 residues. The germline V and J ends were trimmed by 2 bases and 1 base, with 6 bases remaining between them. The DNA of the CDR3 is TGTGCCAGCAGCGTCTCGGGGAACACCGGGGAGCTGTTTTTT. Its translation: CASSVSGNTGELFF. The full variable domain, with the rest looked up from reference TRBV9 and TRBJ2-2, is DSGVTQTPKHLITATGQRVTLRCSPRSGDLSVYWYQQSLDQGLQFLIQYYNGEERAKGNILERFSAQQFPDLHSELNLSSLELGDSALYFCASSVSGNTGELFFGEGSRLTVL.

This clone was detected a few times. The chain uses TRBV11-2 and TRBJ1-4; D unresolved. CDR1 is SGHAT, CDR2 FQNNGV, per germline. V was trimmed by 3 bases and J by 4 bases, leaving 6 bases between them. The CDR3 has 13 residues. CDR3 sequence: CASSFQVNEKLFF. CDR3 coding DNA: TGTGCCAGCAGCTTCCAGGTTAATGAAAAACTGTTTTTT.

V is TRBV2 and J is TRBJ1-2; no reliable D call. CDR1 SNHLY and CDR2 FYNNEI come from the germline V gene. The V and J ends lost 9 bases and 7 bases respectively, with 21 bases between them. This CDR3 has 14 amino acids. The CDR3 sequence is CASIPRVALGGYTF. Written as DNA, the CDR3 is TGTGCCAGTATCCCCCGGGTTGCCCTGGGTGGCTACACCTTC.

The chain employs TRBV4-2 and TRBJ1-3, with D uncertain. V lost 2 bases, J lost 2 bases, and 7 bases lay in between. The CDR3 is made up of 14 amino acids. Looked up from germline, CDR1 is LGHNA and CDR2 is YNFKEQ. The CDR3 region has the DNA TGTGCCAGCAGCCAACCGGGAGCTGGAAACACCATATATTTT. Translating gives CASSQPGAGNTIYF.

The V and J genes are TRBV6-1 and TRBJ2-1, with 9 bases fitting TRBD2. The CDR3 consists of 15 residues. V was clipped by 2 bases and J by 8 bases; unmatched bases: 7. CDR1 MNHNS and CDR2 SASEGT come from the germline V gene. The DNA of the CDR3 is TGTGCCAGCAGTGAAAGGGCGGGGGGGCCCCATGAGCAGTTCTTC. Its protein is CASSERAGGPHEQFF.

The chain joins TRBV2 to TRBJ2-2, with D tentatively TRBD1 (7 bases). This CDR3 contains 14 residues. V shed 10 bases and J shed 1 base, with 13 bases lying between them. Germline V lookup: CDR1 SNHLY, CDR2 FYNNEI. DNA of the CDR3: TGTGCCACCGCGGGACAGCTGAACACCGGGGAGCTGTTTTTT. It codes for CATAGQLNTGELFF.

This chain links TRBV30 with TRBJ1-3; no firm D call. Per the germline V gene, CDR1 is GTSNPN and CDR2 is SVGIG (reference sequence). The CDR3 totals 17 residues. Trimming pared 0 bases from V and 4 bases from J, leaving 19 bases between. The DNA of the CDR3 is TGTGCCTGGAGTGTACTAGGCCCTGCCTCCATAGGAAACACCATATATTTT. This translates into CAWSVLGPASIGNTIYF.

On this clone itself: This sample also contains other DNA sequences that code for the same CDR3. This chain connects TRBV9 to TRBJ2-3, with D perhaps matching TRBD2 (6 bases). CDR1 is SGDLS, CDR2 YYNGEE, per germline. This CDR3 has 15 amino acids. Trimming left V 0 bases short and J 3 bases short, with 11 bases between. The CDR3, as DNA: TGTGCCAGCAGCGTAGGGCGGGGCGGGACAGATACGCAGTATTTT. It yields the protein CASSVGRGGTDTQYF.

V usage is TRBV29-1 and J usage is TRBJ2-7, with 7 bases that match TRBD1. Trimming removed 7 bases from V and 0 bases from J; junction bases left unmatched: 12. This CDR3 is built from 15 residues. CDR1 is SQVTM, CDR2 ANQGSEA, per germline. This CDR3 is CSDRGQSESSYEQYF. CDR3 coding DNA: TGCAGCGATAGGGGACAGTCCGAAAGCTCCTACGAGCAGTACTTC.

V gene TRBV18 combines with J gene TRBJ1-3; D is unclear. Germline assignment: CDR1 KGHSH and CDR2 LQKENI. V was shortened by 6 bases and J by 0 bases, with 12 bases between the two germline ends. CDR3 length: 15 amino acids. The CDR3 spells CASSPVLLSGNTIYF. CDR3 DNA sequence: TGTGCCAGCTCCCCAGTCCTACTCTCTGGAAACACCATATATTTT.

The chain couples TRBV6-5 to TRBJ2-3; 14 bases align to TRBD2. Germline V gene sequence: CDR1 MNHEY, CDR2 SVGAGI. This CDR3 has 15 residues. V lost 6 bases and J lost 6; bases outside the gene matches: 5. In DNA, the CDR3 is TGTGCCAGCAGCAGACTAGCGGGGGGGCGGGATACGCAGTATTTT. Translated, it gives CASSRLAGGRDTQYF.

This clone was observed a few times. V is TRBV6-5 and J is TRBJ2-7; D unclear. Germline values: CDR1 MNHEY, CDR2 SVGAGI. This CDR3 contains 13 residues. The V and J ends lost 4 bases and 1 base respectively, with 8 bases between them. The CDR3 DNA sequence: TGTGCCAGCAGTTTTTCTATTTCCTACGAGCAGTACTTC. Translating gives CASSFSISYEQYF.

CDR3 DNA sequence: TGTGCCTGGAGTGTACTTGCCAGCGGGGGACGCGAGCAGTACTTC. Amino acid sequence: CAWSVLASGGREQYF. The genes are TRBV30 and TRBJ2-7; 8 positions match TRBD2. This CDR3 is built from 15 residues. With 0 bases clipped from V and 6 bases from J, the junction kept 10 bases outside the gene matches. Germline V gives CDR1 GTSNPN, CDR2 SVGIG (reference sequence).

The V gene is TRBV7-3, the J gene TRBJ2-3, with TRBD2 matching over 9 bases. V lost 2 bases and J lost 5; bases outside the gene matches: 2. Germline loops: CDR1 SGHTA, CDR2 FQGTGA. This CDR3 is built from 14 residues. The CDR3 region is CASSLGSGGDTQYF. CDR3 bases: TGTGCCAGCAGCTTAGGTAGCGGGGGAGATACGCAGTATTTT.

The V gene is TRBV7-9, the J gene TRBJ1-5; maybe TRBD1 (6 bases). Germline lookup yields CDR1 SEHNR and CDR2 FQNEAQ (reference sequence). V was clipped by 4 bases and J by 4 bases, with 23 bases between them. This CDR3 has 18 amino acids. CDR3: CASSYFPHRETNNQPQHF. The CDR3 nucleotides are TGTGCCAGCAGCTACTTCCCGCACAGGGAAACCAATAATCAGCCCCAGCATTTT. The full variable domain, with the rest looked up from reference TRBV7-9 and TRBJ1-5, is DTGVSQNPRHKITKRGQNVTFRCDPISEHNRLYWYRQTLGQGPEFLTYFQNEAQLEKSRLLSDRFSAERPKGSFSTLEIQRTEQGDSAMYLCASSYFPHRETNNQPQHFGDGTRLSIL.